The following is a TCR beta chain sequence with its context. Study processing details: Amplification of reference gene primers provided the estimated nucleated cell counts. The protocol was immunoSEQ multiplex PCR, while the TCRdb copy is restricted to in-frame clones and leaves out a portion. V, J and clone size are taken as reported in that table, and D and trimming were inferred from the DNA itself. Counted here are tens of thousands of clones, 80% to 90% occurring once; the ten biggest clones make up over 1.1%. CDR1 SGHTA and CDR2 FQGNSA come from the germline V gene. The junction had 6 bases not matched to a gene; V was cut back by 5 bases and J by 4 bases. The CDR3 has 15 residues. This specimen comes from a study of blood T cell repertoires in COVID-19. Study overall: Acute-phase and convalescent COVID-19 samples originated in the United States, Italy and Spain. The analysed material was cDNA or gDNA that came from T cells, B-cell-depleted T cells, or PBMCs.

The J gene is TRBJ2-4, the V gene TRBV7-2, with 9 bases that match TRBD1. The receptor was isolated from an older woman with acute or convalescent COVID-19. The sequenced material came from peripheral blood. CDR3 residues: CASSLGTGKKNIQYF. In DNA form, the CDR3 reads TGTGCCAGCAGCCTTGGGACAGGGAAAAAAAACATTCAGTACTTC.